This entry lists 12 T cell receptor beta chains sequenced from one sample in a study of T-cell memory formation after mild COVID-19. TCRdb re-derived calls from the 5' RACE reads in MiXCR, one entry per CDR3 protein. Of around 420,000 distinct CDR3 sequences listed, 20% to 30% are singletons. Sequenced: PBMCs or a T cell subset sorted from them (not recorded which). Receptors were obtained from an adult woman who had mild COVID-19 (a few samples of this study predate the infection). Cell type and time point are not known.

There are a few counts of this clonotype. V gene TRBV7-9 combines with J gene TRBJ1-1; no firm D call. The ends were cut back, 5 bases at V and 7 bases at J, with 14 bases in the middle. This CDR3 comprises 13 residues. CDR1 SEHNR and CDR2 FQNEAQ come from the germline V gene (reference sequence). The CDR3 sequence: CASSPWERDEAFF. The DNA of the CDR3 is TGTGCCAGCAGCCCCTGGGAACGGGATGAAGCTTTCTTT. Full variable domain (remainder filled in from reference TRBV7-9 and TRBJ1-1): DTGVSQNPRHKITKRGQNVTFRCDPISEHNRLYWYRQTLGQGPEFLTYFQNEAQLEKSRLLSDRFSAERPKGSFSTLEIQRTEQGDSAMYLCASSPWERDEAFFGQGTRLTVV.

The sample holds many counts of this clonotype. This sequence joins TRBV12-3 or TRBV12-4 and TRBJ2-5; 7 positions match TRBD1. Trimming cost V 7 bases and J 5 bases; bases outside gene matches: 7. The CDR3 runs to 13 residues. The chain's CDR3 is CASNRQGAETQYF. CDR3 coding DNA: TGTGCCAGCAACCGACAGGGTGCGGAGACCCAGTACTTC.

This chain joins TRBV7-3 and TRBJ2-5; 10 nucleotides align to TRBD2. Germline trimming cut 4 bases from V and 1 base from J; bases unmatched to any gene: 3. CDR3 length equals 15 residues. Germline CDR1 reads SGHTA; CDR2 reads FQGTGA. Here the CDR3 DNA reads TGTGCCAGCAGCTGGCAGCGGGGGGGCCAAGAGACCCAGTACTTC. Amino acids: CASSWQRGGQETQYF.

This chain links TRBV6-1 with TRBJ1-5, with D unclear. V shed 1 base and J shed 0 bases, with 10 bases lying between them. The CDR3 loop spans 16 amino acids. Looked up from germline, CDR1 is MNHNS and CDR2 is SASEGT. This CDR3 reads CASSEGLGVSNQPQHF. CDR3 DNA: TGTGCCAGCAGTGAAGGCCTCGGGGTTAGCAATCAGCCCCAGCATTTT.

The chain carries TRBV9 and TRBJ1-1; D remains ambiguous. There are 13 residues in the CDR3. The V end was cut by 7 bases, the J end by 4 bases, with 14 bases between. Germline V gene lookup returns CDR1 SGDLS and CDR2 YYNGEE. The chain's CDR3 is CASSEAPITEAFF. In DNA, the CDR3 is TGTGCCAGCTCAGAGGCGCCGATCACTGAAGCTTTCTTT.

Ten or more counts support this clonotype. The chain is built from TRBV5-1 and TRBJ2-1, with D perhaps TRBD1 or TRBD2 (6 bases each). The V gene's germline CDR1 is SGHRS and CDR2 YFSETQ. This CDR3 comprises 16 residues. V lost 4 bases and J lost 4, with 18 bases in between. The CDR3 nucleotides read TGCGCCAGCAGCCCGGGGGTGGGGGCCGAATACAATGAGCAGTTCTTC. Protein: CASSPGVGAEYNEQFF. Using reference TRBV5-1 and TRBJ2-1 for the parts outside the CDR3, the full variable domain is KAGVTQTPRYLIKTRGQQVTLSCSPISGHRSVSWYQQTPGQGLQFLFEYFSETQRNKGNFPGRFSGRQFSNSRSEMNVSTLELGDSALYLCASSPGVGAEYNEQFFGPGTRLTVL.

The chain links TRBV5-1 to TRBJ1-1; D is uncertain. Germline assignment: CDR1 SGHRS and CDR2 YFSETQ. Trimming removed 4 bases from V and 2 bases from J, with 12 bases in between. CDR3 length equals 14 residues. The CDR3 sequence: CASSVRTINTEAFF. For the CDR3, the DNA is TGCGCCAGCAGCGTACGCACAATAAACACTGAAGCTTTCTTT. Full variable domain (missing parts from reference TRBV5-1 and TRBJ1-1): KAGVTQTPRYLIKTRGQQVTLSCSPISGHRSVSWYQQTPGQGLQFLFEYFSETQRNKGNFPGRFSGRQFSNSRSEMNVSTLELGDSALYLCASSVRTINTEAFFGQGTRLTVV.

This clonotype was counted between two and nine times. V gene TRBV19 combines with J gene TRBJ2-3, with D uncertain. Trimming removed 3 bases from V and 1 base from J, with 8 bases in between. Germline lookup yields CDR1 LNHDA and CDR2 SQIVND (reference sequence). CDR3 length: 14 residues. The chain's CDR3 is CASSMRLGTDTQYF. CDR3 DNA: TGTGCCAGTAGTATGAGGCTCGGCACAGATACGCAGTATTTT.

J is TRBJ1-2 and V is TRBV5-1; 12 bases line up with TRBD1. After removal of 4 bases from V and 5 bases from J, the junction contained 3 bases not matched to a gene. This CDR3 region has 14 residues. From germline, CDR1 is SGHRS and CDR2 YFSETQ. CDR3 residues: CASSGTGGRYGYTF. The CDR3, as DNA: TGCGCCAGCAGCGGGACAGGGGGCAGGTATGGCTACACCTTC.

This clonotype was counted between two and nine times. The CDR3 loop reads CASSLIARGEETQYF. For the CDR3, the DNA is TGTGCCAGCAGCTTAATCGCTCGGGGCGAAGAGACCCAGTACTTC. V is TRBV7-9 and J is TRBJ2-5; the D gene could be TRBD1 or TRBD2 (5 bases each). The CDR3 has 15 amino acids. CDR1 is SEHNR and CDR2 is FQNEAQ in the germline V gene (reference sequence). V lost 2 bases to trimming and J lost 3 bases, with 13 bases between them.

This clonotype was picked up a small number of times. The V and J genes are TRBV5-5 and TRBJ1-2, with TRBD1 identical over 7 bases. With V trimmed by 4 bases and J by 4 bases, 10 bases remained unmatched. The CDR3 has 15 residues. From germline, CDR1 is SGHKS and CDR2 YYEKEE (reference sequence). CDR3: CASSPGTDSFYGYTF. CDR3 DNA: TGTGCCAGCAGCCCCGGGACAGACTCATTCTATGGCTACACCTTC. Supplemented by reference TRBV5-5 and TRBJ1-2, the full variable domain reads DAGVTQSPTHLIKTRGQQVTLRCSPISGHKSVSWYQQVLGQGPQFIFQYYEKEERGRGNFPDRFSARQFPNYSSELNVNALLLGDSALYLCASSPGTDSFYGYTFGSGTRLTVV.

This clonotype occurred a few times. This CDR3 reads CASSLGVARDTDTQYF. CDR3 nucleotides: TGTGCCAGCAGCTTAGGGGTGGCCCGAGACACAGATACGCAGTATTTT. The V call is TRBV11-2, the J call TRBJ2-3, with D uncertain. Per the germline V gene, CDR1 is SGHAT and CDR2 is FQNNGV. The V and J ends lost 1 base and 2 bases respectively, with 13 bases between them. The CDR3 sequence is 16 residues long.